This T cell receptor beta chain was sequenced during a study of blood T cell repertoires in COVID-19. Across the study: Both acute and convalescent COVID-19 samples were obtained from the United States, Italy and Spain. Sources were T cells, B-cell-depleted T cells, or PBMCs; the material itself was cDNA or gDNA.

Original handling: Reference gene primer amplification gave nucleated cell count estimates. Sequencing was performed with immunoSEQ multiplex PCR; in TCRdb, only in-frame clones are kept and a portion is missing. Clone size and the V and J calls come from that table; the DNA yielded D and trimming. This table holds roughly 20,000 clones, 89% found once. Germline lookup yields CDR1 KGHDR and CDR2 SFDVKD. The CDR3 is 15 amino acids. The V and J ends lost 3 bases and 5 bases, in that order; junction bases with no gene match: 4. This receptor was obtained from a human donor with active COVID-19. The donor label of this sample is uncertain. The material sequenced was peripheral blood. V and J are TRBV24-1 and TRBJ2-5; TRBD1 aligns across 11 bases. CDR3 bases: TGTGCCACCAGTGATCTCGGACAGGGGGCTGAGACCCAGTACTTC. Protein: CATSDLGQGAETQYF.